What follows are 17 T cell receptor beta chains derived from one specimen sequenced in a study of blood T cells in healthy people across ages. It was with a sample-barcoded 5' primer and a J-beta primer mix that a second PCR of roughly 7 to 12 cycles was run. TCRdb itself ran the 5' RACE reads through MiXCR, one entry per CDR3 protein. The sample lists about 800,000 distinct CDR3 sequences, 25% occurring once. These data were likewise used in another study, on T cells of mothers and their children.

Sequenced sample: blood. Receptors originate from a boy between 10 and 17 years old in good health.

The chain couples TRBV20-1 to TRBJ1-2; the D is unclear. The germline V and J ends were trimmed by 0 bases and 7 bases, with 12 bases remaining between them. The CDR3 is 13 residues long. Germline assignment: CDR1 DFQATT and CDR2 SNEGSKA (reference sequence). This chain's CDR3 is CSARDPGLGGYTF. In DNA, the CDR3 is TGCAGTGCTAGAGATCCGGGGTTGGGTGGCTACACCTTC.

This clonotype was counted between two and nine times. The chain links TRBV14 to TRBJ2-1; a weak D match, TRBD2 (6 bases). The germline CDR1 and CDR2 sequences are SGHDN and FVKESK. V gave up 5 bases and J gave up 5 bases, with 10 bases separating them. The CDR3 loop spans 13 amino acids. The CDR3 here is CASSKTSHNEQFF. CDR3 nucleotides: TGTGCCAGCAGCAAGACTAGTCACAATGAGCAGTTCTTC.

The chain couples TRBV7-2 to TRBJ2-7; 9 nucleotides line up with TRBD1. The V gene's germline CDR1 is SGHTA and CDR2 FQGNSA. The V gene end was trimmed by 6 bases and the J gene end by 5 bases; junction bases not matched to a gene: 11. The length of the CDR3 is 15 residues. The CDR3: CASRQTGQGRDEQYF. CDR3 coding DNA: TGTGCCAGCAGACAAACGGGACAGGGAAGGGACGAGCAGTACTTC. The full variable domain, with the rest looked up from reference TRBV7-2 and TRBJ2-7, is GAGVSQSPSNKVTEKGKDVELRCDPISGHTALYWYRQSLGQGLEFLIYFQGNSAPDKSGLPSDRFSAERTGGSVSTLTIQRTQQEDSAVYLCASRQTGQGRDEQYFGPGTRLTVT.

CDR3 protein: CSVVSRDGYTF. CDR3 coding DNA: TGCAGCGTTGTCTCCAGGGATGGCTACACCTTC. This chain joins TRBV29-1 and TRBJ1-2, with a possible D match to TRBD1 (5 bases). The CDR3 consists of 11 residues. Trimming stripped 4 bases from V and 6 bases from J, with 9 bases between. Germline assignment: CDR1 SQVTM and CDR2 ANQGSEA.

This clonotype has more than one count but fewer than ten. This rearrangement joins TRBV6-1 to TRBJ1-5, with 7 positions matching TRBD1. This CDR3 contains 13 residues. J was trimmed by 7 bases and V by 7 bases; bases with no gene match: 7. Germline V gene sequence: CDR1 MNHNS, CDR2 SASEGT. The chain's CDR3 is CASTGQVGQPQHF. The CDR3 DNA reads TGTGCCAGCACTGGACAGGTCGGGCAGCCCCAGCATTTT.

V and J are TRBV12-3 or TRBV12-4 and TRBJ2-2, with unresolved D. Trimming left V 7 bases short and J 4 bases short, with 4 bases between. The CDR3 totals 11 residues. The CDR3 region is CASTGTGELFF. The CDR3 DNA reads TGTGCCAGCACCGGCACCGGGGAGCTGTTTTTT.

The gene calls are TRBV9 and TRBJ2-5, with TRBD2 identical over 9 bases. The J call may not be correct, given that the DNA end is closer to TRBJ2-1. In germline, CDR1 is SGDLS, CDR2 YYNGEE. This CDR3 has 16 amino acids. CDR3 in DNA: TGTGCCAGCAGCAACAGAGGTAGCGGGGGCCGGGATGAGCAGTTCTTC. This sequence encodes CASSNRGSGGRDEQFF.

This clonotype came up a few times. The CDR3 DNA reads TGTGCCAGCAGTTTAGCGTACGAGACCCAGTACTTC. Protein: CASSLAYETQYF. V and J are TRBV12-3 or TRBV12-4 and TRBJ2-5; no reliable D call. The CDR3 is 12 amino acids. Deletions cut 0 bases from V and 5 bases from J, with 4 bases between.

This clonotype turned up a few times. V is TRBV7-9 and J is TRBJ2-1; the D gene could be TRBD1 or TRBD2 (6 bases each). The V gene lost 2 bases and the J gene lost 7 bases, with 15 bases spanning the gap. The CDR3 has 15 amino acids. The germline V gene encodes CDR1 SEHNR and CDR2 FQNEAQ (reference sequence). This chain's CDR3 is CASSLIWGAHNEQFF. The CDR3 DNA follows: TGTGCCAGCAGCTTAATTTGGGGGGCGCATAATGAGCAGTTCTTC.

This clonotype was counted a single time. This rearrangement joins TRBV25-1 to TRBJ2-1, with D tentatively TRBD1 or TRBD2 (5 bases each). CDR1 and CDR2 from the germline V gene are MGHDK and SYGVNS. Trimming removed 3 bases at V and 8 bases at J, with 11 bases between. This CDR3 has 13 amino acids. Here the CDR3 reads CASSDPRGDEQFF. The CDR3 DNA follows: TGTGCCAGCAGTGACCCGAGGGGCGATGAGCAGTTCTTC. Drawing the rest from reference TRBV25-1 and TRBJ2-1, the complete variable domain is EADIYQTPRYLVIGTGKKITLECSQTMGHDKMYWYQQDPGMELHLIHYSYGVNSTEKGDLSSESTVSRIRTEHFPLTLESARPSHTSQYLCASSDPRGDEQFFGPGTRLTVL.

The rearrangement joins TRBV28 to TRBJ2-7; 8 positions match TRBD1. This CDR3 has 16 amino acids. With V trimmed by 6 bases and J by 2 bases, 12 bases remained unmatched. The V gene's germline CDR1 is MDHEN and CDR2 SYDVKM. The CDR3 sequence: CASRRPGRGRAYEQYF. The DNA of the CDR3 is TGTGCCAGCAGACGCCCGGGCAGGGGGCGAGCCTACGAGCAGTACTTC.

The chain recombines TRBV7-9 with TRBJ2-7; D gene uncertain. The ends were cut back, 6 bases at V and 5 bases at J, with 11 bases in the middle. The CDR3 totals 12 residues. Germline V gene sequence: CDR1 SEHNR, CDR2 FQNEAQ (reference sequence). CDR3 sequence: CASSDRQHEQYF. The CDR3 DNA sequence: TGTGCCAGCAGTGATCGACAACACGAGCAGTACTTC.

This clonotype came up a few times. CDR3 loop: CASSPHTGWQETQYF. CDR3 DNA sequence: TGTGCCAGCAGCCCTCATACAGGGTGGCAAGAGACCCAGTACTTC. The rearrangement links TRBV7-9 to TRBJ2-5; a weak D match, TRBD1 (6 bases). The CDR3 totals 15 residues. V gave up 5 bases and J gave up 2 bases, with 15 bases separating them. Germline assignment: CDR1 SEHNR and CDR2 FQNEAQ (reference sequence).

This chain links TRBV7-8 with TRBJ1-4; D not resolved. The assigned J gene may be wrong: the sequence end matches TRBJ2-3 better. The germline V gene has CDR1 SGHVS and CDR2 FQNEAQ. There are 17 residues in the CDR3. The CDR3 DNA reads TGTGCCAGCAGCTTAGAGGCTACAGCTTTCTCTTCCGATACGCAGTATTTT. It yields the protein CASSLEATAFSSDTQYF.

This clonotype was seen only a few times. V is TRBV4-3 and J is TRBJ2-5; unclear D gene. V lost 0 bases, J lost 2 bases, and 10 bases lay in between. The germline CDR1 and CDR2 sequences are LGHNA and YSLEER. CDR3 size: 15 residues. CDR3 loop: CASSQEISTQETQYF. CDR3 DNA sequence: TGCGCCAGCAGCCAAGAGATCTCAACTCAAGAGACCCAGTACTTC.

In the case of this clonotype: An end of the junction does not agree with germline; a read error may underlie this. J is TRBJ2-6 and V is TRBV15, with 10 bases lining up with TRBD1. CDR1 and CDR2 from the germline V gene are LNHNV and YYDKDF (reference sequence). The CDR3 is 19 residues long. CDR3 DNA sequence: TGTGCCACCAGCAGAGATTGGGGACAGGGGCATGGAGGGGCCAACGTCCCGACTTTC. Its translation is CATSRDWGQGHGGANVPTF.

The V gene is TRBV12-5, the J gene TRBJ1-1, with 8 bases aligning to TRBD1. The J segment lost 3 bases and the V segment lost 5 bases, leaving 5 bases of the junction unmatched. The germline V gene has CDR1 LGHNT and CDR2 FRNRAP. The CDR3 length is 14 residues. CDR3 sequence reads: CASGTGQGYTEAFF. The CDR3 nucleotides are TGTGCTAGTGGTACCGGACAGGGCTACACTGAAGCTTTCTTT.